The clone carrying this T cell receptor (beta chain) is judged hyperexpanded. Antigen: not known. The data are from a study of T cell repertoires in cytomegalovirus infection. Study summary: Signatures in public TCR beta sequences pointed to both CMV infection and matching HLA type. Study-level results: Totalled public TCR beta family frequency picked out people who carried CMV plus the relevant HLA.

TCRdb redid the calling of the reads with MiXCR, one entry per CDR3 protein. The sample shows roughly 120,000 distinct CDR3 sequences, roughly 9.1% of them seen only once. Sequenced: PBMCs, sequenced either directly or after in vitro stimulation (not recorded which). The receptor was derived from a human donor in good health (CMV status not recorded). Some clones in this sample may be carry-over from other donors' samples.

For the CDR3, the DNA is TGTGCCAGCAGCCGCGGCTCGGACAGCTTTATGAACACTGAAGCTTTCTTT. As protein: CASSRGSDSFMNTEAFF. V is TRBV7-8 and J is TRBJ1-1, with D tentatively TRBD1 (6 bases). From germline, CDR1 is SGHVS and CDR2 FQNEAQ. The CDR3 runs to 17 residues. V was pared by 5 bases and J by 0 bases, with 19 bases between.